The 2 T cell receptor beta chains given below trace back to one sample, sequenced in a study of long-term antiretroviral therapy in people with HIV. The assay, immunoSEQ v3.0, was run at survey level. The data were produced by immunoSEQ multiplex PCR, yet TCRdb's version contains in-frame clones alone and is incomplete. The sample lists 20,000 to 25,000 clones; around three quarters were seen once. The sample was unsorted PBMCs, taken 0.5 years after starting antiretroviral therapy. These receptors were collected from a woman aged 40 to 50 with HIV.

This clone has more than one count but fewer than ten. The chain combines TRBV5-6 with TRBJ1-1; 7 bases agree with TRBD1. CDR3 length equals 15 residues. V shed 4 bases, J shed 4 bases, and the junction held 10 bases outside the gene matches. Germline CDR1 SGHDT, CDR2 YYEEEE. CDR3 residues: CASSPPTGHGTEAFF. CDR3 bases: TGTGCCAGCAGCCCCCCGACAGGGCATGGCACTGAAGCTTTCTTT.

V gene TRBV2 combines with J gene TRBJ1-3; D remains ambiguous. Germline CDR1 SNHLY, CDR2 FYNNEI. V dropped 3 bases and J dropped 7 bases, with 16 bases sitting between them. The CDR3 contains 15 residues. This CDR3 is CASSDSSGRINTIYF. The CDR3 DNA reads TGTGCCAGCAGTGACTCGTCTGGGAGGATTAACACCATATATTTT.